This passage covers 31 T cell receptor beta chains from one sample sequenced in a study of blood T cell repertoires in COVID-19. Clones were read by immunoSEQ multiplex PCR, and TCRdb kept only the in-frame ones, dropping some. In the table there are over 11,000 clones, over 80% of which are singletons. What was sequenced was peripheral blood. These TCRs come from a human donor in a cohort sampled during active COVID-19.

The V call is TRBV3-1 (or the pseudogene TRBV3-2), the J call TRBJ1-1; D might be TRBD1 (5 bases). This CDR3 is built from 14 residues. Germline loops: CDR1 LGHDT, CDR2 YNNKEL (reference sequence). V was pared by 7 bases and J by 4 bases, with 16 bases between. CDR3 region: CASTSGGMSTEAFF. CDR3 coding DNA: TGTGCCAGCACCAGCGGGGGGATGAGCACTGAAGCTTTCTTT.

The CDR3 nucleotides are TGTGCCAGCAGCCTAGGCCCCAGGGAGGGAGAGACCCAGTACTTC. This translates into CASSLGPREGETQYF. This rearrangement joins TRBV11-1 to TRBJ2-5; 7 bases map to TRBD2. This CDR3 is 15 amino acids long. J gave up 4 bases and V 5 bases, and 10 bases lay outside the gene matches. Germline lookup yields CDR1 SGHAT and CDR2 FQDESV (reference sequence).

This sequence joins TRBV15 and TRBJ2-2; D is unresolved. Trimming pared 0 bases from V and 5 bases from J, leaving 7 bases between. The germline CDR1 and CDR2 sequences are LNHNV and YYDKDF (reference sequence). The CDR3 runs 14 residues. The CDR3 reads CATSRDSATGELFF. DNA for the CDR3: TGTGCCACCAGCAGAGATTCTGCGACCGGGGAGCTGTTTTTT.

The rearrangement joins TRBV5-8 to TRBJ2-7, with D perhaps matching TRBD1 (6 bases). The germline CDR1 and CDR2 sequences are SGHTS and YDEGEE. The CDR3 length is 15 residues. V was trimmed by 4 bases and J by 2 bases, leaving 16 bases between them. In DNA, the CDR3 is TGTGCCAGCAGCCCACTTCTGACAGGAGCCTACGAGCAGTACTTC. Amino acid sequence: CASSPLLTGAYEQYF.

This clone showed up just once. The CDR3 DNA reads TGTGCCAGCAGCTTGGGAGGGCTCCACTACAATGAGCAGTTCTTC. Translating gives CASSLGGLHYNEQFF. The V and J genes are TRBV5-5 and TRBJ2-1; perhaps TRBD2 as D (5 bases). V lost 0 bases to trimming and J lost 3 bases, with 10 bases between them. The CDR3 covers 15 residues. Germline V gene lookup returns CDR1 SGHKS and CDR2 YYEKEE (reference sequence).

CDR3 nucleotide sequence: TGTGCCAGCAGCCAAAACGGGATGTACATTCAGTACTTC. Its translation: CASSQNGMYIQYF. The chain has TRBV3-1 (or the pseudogene TRBV3-2) and TRBJ2-4; weak D call: TRBD2 (5 bases). V shed 2 bases and J shed 8 bases, with 10 bases lying between them. This CDR3 region has 13 residues. Germline lookup yields CDR1 LGHDT and CDR2 YNNKEL (reference sequence).

The V call is TRBV5-1, the J call TRBJ2-1; D remains ambiguous. The V gene lost 5 bases and the J gene lost 0 bases, with 12 bases spanning the gap. This CDR3 is 15 amino acids long. CDR1 SGHRS and CDR2 YFSETQ come from the germline V gene. The CDR3 nucleotides read TGCGCCAGCAGTTTAACCGGGTACTCCTACAATGAGCAGTTCTTC. Protein sequence: CASSLTGYSYNEQFF.

V is TRBV5-6 and J is TRBJ2-4; TRBD2 matches at 9 bases. The CDR3 is 14 residues long. V was clipped by 3 bases and J by 15 bases; unmatched bases: 13. Per germline, CDR1 SGHDT and CDR2 YYEEEE. CDR3 nucleotides: TGTGCCAGCAGCTCAGGACTAGCGATGTCATCGCGGTACTTC. It encodes CASSSGLAMSSRYF.

The rearrangement uses TRBV2 and TRBJ2-3; 7 bases match TRBD1. V was clipped by 7 bases and J by 2 bases; unmatched bases: 9. The CDR3 sequence is 15 residues long. Germline lookup yields CDR1 SNHLY and CDR2 FYNNEI. This chain's CDR3 is CASMRQGVSTDTQYF. The CDR3 DNA follows: TGTGCCAGCATGAGGCAGGGGGTATCCACAGATACGCAGTATTTT.

The chain joins TRBV30 to TRBJ2-2; TRBD2 might be the D (5 bases). The CDR3 totals 16 residues. Per the germline V gene, CDR1 is GTSNPN and CDR2 is SVGIG (reference sequence). V was trimmed by 1 base and J by 3 bases, leaving 15 bases between them. The CDR3: CAWSDGPGFYTGELFF. The DNA of the CDR3 is TGTGCCTGGAGTGACGGTCCGGGATTTTACACCGGGGAGCTGTTTTTT.

This chain links TRBV25-1 with TRBJ1-3; 7 positions agree with TRBD1. J lost 2 bases, V lost 3 bases, and 10 bases had no gene match. The CDR3 is made up of 17 amino acids. The V gene's germline CDR1 is MGHDK and CDR2 SYGVNS. CDR3 coding DNA: TGTGCCAGCAGTGACTACGCCGGGACAGAGACTGGAAACACCATATATTTT. Translating it yields CASSDYAGTETGNTIYF.

The chain uses TRBV27 and TRBJ2-3; 7 bases map to TRBD2. Germline loops: CDR1 MNHEY, CDR2 SMNVEV (reference sequence). The CDR3 has 16 amino acids. V lost 5 bases, J lost 3 bases, and 11 bases stayed unmatched. As DNA, the CDR3 is TGTGCCAGCAGTCCCCCCGCAGGTAGCGGGACAGATACGCAGTATTTT. This codes for CASSPPAGSGTDTQYF.

This sequence joins TRBV9 and TRBJ1-3, with TRBD1 as a possible D gene (6 bases). Trimming cost V 4 bases and J 3 bases, with 11 bases left between them. The CDR3 has 14 amino acids. Germline CDR1 is SGDLS and CDR2 is YYNGEE. CDR3 residues: CASSRGGVGNTIYF. The CDR3 nucleotides are TGTGCCAGCAGCAGGGGGGGAGTTGGAAACACCATATATTTT.

The gene calls are TRBV5-1 and TRBJ2-2; 10 nucleotides align to TRBD1. With V trimmed by 3 bases and J by 6 bases, 5 bases remained unmatched. The CDR3 has 15 residues. The germline V gene has CDR1 SGHRS and CDR2 YFSETQ. CDR3 in amino acids: CASSWGQGIAGELFF. CDR3 nucleotides: TGCGCCAGCAGCTGGGGACAGGGGATCGCCGGGGAGCTGTTTTTT.

The genes are TRBV6-2 or TRBV6-3 and TRBJ1-5; D uncertain. This CDR3 has 16 amino acids. Germline V gene sequence: CDR1 MNHEY, CDR2 SVGEGT. Trimming removed 0 bases from V and 4 bases from J, with 13 bases in between. The CDR3 region is CASSYSTMEGNQPQHF. For the CDR3, the DNA is TGTGCCAGCAGTTACTCGACTATGGAGGGTAATCAGCCCCAGCATTTT.

J is TRBJ1-2 and V is TRBV19; D is possibly TRBD1 (6 bases). V lost 3 bases to trimming and J lost 4 bases, with 15 bases between them. The germline V gene encodes CDR1 LNHDA and CDR2 SQIVND (reference sequence). CDR3 length: 15 amino acids. In DNA, the CDR3 is TGTGCCAGTAGTATCCCCAGGGGTGGTTTCTATGGCTACACCTTC. This sequence encodes CASSIPRGGFYGYTF.

The rearrangement joins TRBV19 to TRBJ1-3; 7 bases agree with TRBD1. The germline V gene encodes CDR1 LNHDA and CDR2 SQIVND (reference sequence). The CDR3 is 13 residues long. The ends lost 6 bases at V and 12 bases at J; junction bases unmatched: 11. Here the CDR3 reads CASRSGGSTIIYF. CDR3 sequence (DNA): TGTGCCAGTAGATCAGGGGGGTCAACGATCATATATTTT.

The chain employs TRBV4-2 and TRBJ2-1; D is possibly TRBD2 (5 bases). Germline-derived CDR1 and CDR2 are LGHNA and YNFKEQ. Trimming pared 0 bases from V and 9 bases from J, leaving 15 bases between. The length of the CDR3 is 15 residues. The DNA for the CDR3 is TGTGCCAGCAGCCAAGACCCCAGCGGTCTTCGTGAGCAGTTCTTC. It is translated as CASSQDPSGLREQFF.

The chain couples TRBV27 to TRBJ2-2; D is unresolved. The V and J ends lost 6 bases and 3 bases respectively, with 17 bases between them. The CDR3 is 16 residues long. Germline assignment: CDR1 MNHEY and CDR2 SMNVEV (reference sequence). The CDR3 DNA is TGTGCCAGCAGCCGAGCTAGTCGCCACTACACCGGGGAGCTGTTTTTT. This gives the protein CASSRASRHYTGELFF.

This chain connects TRBV30 to TRBJ2-4, with 8 bases lining up with TRBD1. V trimming: 5 bases; J trimming: 3 bases; junction bases outside the gene matches: 6. The CDR3 is made up of 14 amino acids. CDR1 is GTSNPN and CDR2 is SVGIG in the germline V gene (reference sequence). The CDR3 coding sequence is TGTGCCTGGGCCCGGGGACAGGACAAAAACATTCAGTACTTC. Protein: CAWARGQDKNIQYF. The variable domain in full, with the rest retrieved from reference TRBV30 and TRBJ2-4, is SQTIHQWPATLVQPVGSPLSLECTVEGTSNPNLYWYRQAAGRGLQLLFYSVGIGQISSEVPQNLSASRPQDRQFILSSKKLLLSDSGFYLCAWARGQDKNIQYFGAGTRLSVL.

The chain is built from TRBV7-8 and TRBJ1-5; weak D call: TRBD1 (6 bases). V was cut by 1 base and J by 6 bases, with 10 bases left in between. Germline-derived CDR1 and CDR2 are SGHVS and FQNEAQ. The CDR3 has 14 residues. In nucleotides, the CDR3 is TGTGCCAGCAGCTTAGACGGGGGGCGTCAGCCCCAGCATTTT. The encoded protein is CASSLDGGRQPQHF.

This clone appeared a single time. This chain links TRBV6-1 with TRBJ2-2; 10 bases agree with TRBD2. The CDR3 totals 17 residues. Losses at the gene ends were 1 base for V and 7 bases for J; bases not matched to a gene: 9. The germline V gene encodes CDR1 MNHNS and CDR2 SASEGT. The CDR3 DNA reads as TGTGCCAGCAGTGAAGGTGCTAGCGGGAGTTTGGGCGGGGAGCTGTTTTTT. This sequence encodes CASSEGASGSLGGELFF.

This clone was recorded a few times. CDR3 in DNA: TGTGCCAGCTCACCAGGGAGTGGGAGTTCACCCCTCCACTTT. It codes for CASSPGSGSSPLHF. The gene calls are TRBV18 and TRBJ1-6; D gene ambiguous. Between the trimmed V and J ends, which lost 2 bases and 9 bases, there was a span of 11 bases. Germline V gene sequence: CDR1 KGHSH, CDR2 LQKENI. There are 14 residues in the CDR3.

The chain recombines TRBV2 with TRBJ1-4, with unresolved D. Deletions cut 7 bases from V and 3 bases from J, with 15 bases between. The germline CDR1 and CDR2 sequences are SNHLY and FYNNEI. CDR3 length: 15 amino acids. The CDR3 reads CASNPSPYSNEKLFF. DNA for the CDR3: TGTGCCAGCAATCCAAGCCCCTATTCTAATGAAAAACTGTTTTTT.

This clone was observed once. This chain links TRBV5-1 with TRBJ2-6; 12 bases agree with TRBD1. Trimming took 1 base from V and 2 from J; bases not matched to a gene: 7. The CDR3 covers 19 residues. Germline CDR1 reads SGHRS; CDR2 reads YFSETQ. The CDR3: CASSLWGGTGGAGANVLTF. The CDR3 DNA is TGCGCCAGCAGCTTGTGGGGTGGGACAGGGGGCGCTGGGGCCAACGTCCTGACTTTC.

This rearrangement joins TRBV13 to TRBJ2-1, with TRBD2 matching over 10 bases. Losses at the gene ends were 1 base for V and 0 bases for J; bases not matched to a gene: 6. Germline V gives CDR1 PRHDT, CDR2 FYEKMQ (reference sequence). The CDR3 has 18 residues. CDR3 sequence reads: CASSLAGSGRISYNEQFF. The CDR3 DNA follows: TGTGCCAGCAGCTTAGCGGGTAGCGGGAGGATCTCCTACAATGAGCAGTTCTTC.

The chain links TRBV19 to TRBJ1-1; tentatively, D is TRBD1 (6 bases). CDR1 LNHDA and CDR2 SQIVND come from the germline V gene (reference sequence). The V gene lost 1 base and the J gene lost 4 bases, with 13 bases spanning the gap. CDR3 length: 15 amino acids. The CDR3 sequence is CASSIGGHVLTEAFF. CDR3 nucleotides: TGTGCCAGTAGTATAGGGGGACATGTCCTCACTGAAGCTTTCTTT.

V usage is TRBV28 and J usage is TRBJ2-7; TRBD2 matches 13 bases. Per the germline V gene, CDR1 is MDHEN and CDR2 is SYDVKM. Unmatched junction bases numbered 2, after V lost 9 bases and J lost 3 bases. The length of the CDR3 is 13 residues. CDR3 loop: CASRTSGSYEQYF. CDR3 bases: TGTGCCAGTCGGACTAGCGGGAGCTACGAGCAGTACTTC.

V and J are TRBV28 and TRBJ1-3; TRBD1 might be the D (6 bases). The germline V and J ends were trimmed by 6 bases and 0 bases, with 12 bases remaining between them. Germline CDR1 is MDHEN and CDR2 is SYDVKM. The CDR3 is 15 residues long. The CDR3 reads CASSRQVDSGNTIYF. The CDR3 bases are TGTGCCAGCAGCAGACAGGTGGACTCTGGAAACACCATATATTTT.

The V gene is TRBV20-1, the J gene TRBJ1-1, with a possible D match to TRBD1 (5 bases). CDR3 size: 11 residues. Trimming removed 6 bases at V and 10 bases at J, with 15 bases between. The germline gives CDR1 DFQATT, CDR2 SNEGSKA (reference sequence). The CDR3 DNA sequence: TGCAGTGCCAATCCCAGGGAAAGAGCTTTCTTT. Translated: CSANPRERAFF.

The chain joins TRBV29-1 to TRBJ2-1; 8 positions match TRBD2. This CDR3 has 17 amino acids. V lost 4 bases, J lost 1 base, and 12 bases stayed unmatched. The germline gives CDR1 SQVTM, CDR2 ANQGSEA. CDR3 bases: TGCAGCGTTGGAGACGGCGGGAGGCGAAGTTCCTACAATGAGCAGTTCTTC. Amino acids: CSVGDGGRRSSYNEQFF.